The 27 T cell receptor beta chains given below trace back to one sample, sequenced in a study of shared clonotypes between healthy human individuals. Using immunoSEQ multiplex PCR, the repertoire was profiled, and TCRdb retains in-frame clones only, with some absent. Altogether 2 million to 2.5 million clones are present, around 92% being singletons, with the ten largest covering 0.37%. Sequenced input: naive CD4+ T cells from PBMCs. The subset denotes: CD45RA+ positively selected. Receptors originate from a man younger than 30 in good health. Some clones in this sample may be carry-over from other donors' samples.

This clone was found once. The rearrangement links TRBV9 to TRBJ1-1; D remains unclear. The CDR3 has 14 amino acids. Trimming removed 0 bases at V and 3 bases at J, with 9 bases between. Germline CDR1 reads SGDLS; CDR2 reads YYNGEE. The DNA of the CDR3 is TGTGCCAGCAGCGTAGGGGCGGAGGACACTGAAGCTTTCTTT. Translation gives CASSVGAEDTEAFF.

J is TRBJ2-2 and V is TRBV28; tentatively, D is TRBD2 (6 bases). Germline-derived CDR1 and CDR2 are MDHEN and SYDVKM. Trimming took 10 bases from V and 1 from J, leaving 7 bases between them. This CDR3 has 12 residues. The CDR3 coding sequence is TGTGCCACTAGCGAGAACACCGGGGAGCTGTTTTTT. Protein product: CATSENTGELFF.

V and J are TRBV28 and TRBJ2-7, with D possibly matching TRBD1 (6 bases). The CDR3 spans 15 residues. Germline V CDR1 and CDR2: MDHEN, SYDVKM. Trimming cost V 4 bases and J 7 bases, with 20 bases left between them. The CDR3 protein is CASSSARGNMVEQYF. The CDR3 coding sequence is TGTGCCAGCAGTTCCGCGAGGGGGAACATGGTGGAGCAGTACTTC. The full variable domain, rest sourced from reference TRBV28 and TRBJ2-7, is DVKVTQSSRYLVKRTGEKVFLECVQDMDHENMFWYRQDPGLGLRLIYFSYDVKMKEKGDIPEGYSVSREKKERFSLILESASTNQTSMYLCASSSARGNMVEQYFGPGTRLTVT.

The chain carries TRBV20-1 and TRBJ1-4; D uncertain. The CDR3 has 11 residues. Germline loops: CDR1 DFQATT, CDR2 SNEGSKA (reference sequence). CDR3 region: CSPVESEKLFF. CDR3 coding DNA: TGCAGCCCGGTGGAGAGTGAAAAACTGTTTTTT.

The chain is built from TRBV27 and TRBJ1-2; TRBD1 matches at 8 bases. The CDR3 is 13 residues long. J was trimmed by 5 bases and V by 6 bases; bases with no gene match: 5. Germline lookup yields CDR1 MNHEY and CDR2 SMNVEV (reference sequence). Written as DNA, the CDR3 is TGTGCCAGCAGGAGGACAGGGTCATATGGCTACACCTTC. It specifies CASRRTGSYGYTF.

This chain links TRBV28 with TRBJ2-1, with 14 bases fitting TRBD2. This CDR3 region has 16 residues. Germline V lookup: CDR1 MDHEN, CDR2 SYDVKM. Trimming took 5 bases from V and 14 from J; bases not matched to a gene: 14. This chain's CDR3 is CASSGTPGLAGDVEFF. The CDR3 DNA is TGTGCCAGCAGTGGGACCCCGGGACTAGCGGGAGATGTGGAGTTCTTC.

V is TRBV7-2 and J is TRBJ1-4, with 7 bases that match TRBD1. The V gene end was trimmed by 2 bases and the J gene end by 7 bases; junction bases not matched to a gene: 4. The CDR3 has 14 residues. Germline-derived CDR1 and CDR2 are SGHTA and FQGNSA. The CDR3 DNA sequence: TGTGCCAGCAGCTTATCAGGGGGGATTGAAAAACTGTTTTTT. Translation gives CASSLSGGIEKLFF.

About this clone itself: In the same sample, other DNA sequences code for this CDR3. V usage is TRBV18 and J usage is TRBJ2-3, with TRBD2 matching over 8 bases. Germline values: CDR1 KGHSH, CDR2 LQKENI. After removal of 2 bases from V and 6 bases from J, the junction contained 1 base not matched to a gene. This CDR3 has 13 amino acids. As DNA, the CDR3 is TGTGCCAGCTCACCAACTAGCGGTGATACGCAGTATTTT. It encodes CASSPTSGDTQYF. Variable domain in full (rest from reference TRBV18 and TRBJ2-3): NAGVMQNPRHLVRRRGQEARLRCSPMKGHSHVYWYRQLPEEGLKFMVYLQKENIIDESGMPKERFSAEFPKEGPSILRIQQVVRGDSAAYFCASSPTSGDTQYFGPGTRLTVL.

The count of this clone is one. The chain couples TRBV5-1 to TRBJ1-5, with D possibly matching TRBD1 (6 bases). Germline V lookup: CDR1 SGHRS, CDR2 YFSETQ. The CDR3 is 15 residues long. Deletions cut 1 base from V and 1 base from J, with 9 bases between. The CDR3 loop is CASSLIGQSNQPQHF. Written as DNA, the CDR3 is TGCGCCAGCAGCTTGATTGGACAGAGCAATCAGCCCCAGCATTTT.

This clone came up once. The rearrangement uses TRBV5-1 and TRBJ2-1; D unclear. Germline-derived CDR1 and CDR2 are SGHRS and YFSETQ. The CDR3 consists of 15 residues. V was trimmed by 0 bases and J by 4 bases, leaving 11 bases between them. The CDR3 region is CASSLEGSLYNEQFF. As DNA, the CDR3 is TGCGCCAGCAGCTTGGAGGGTTCACTATACAATGAGCAGTTCTTC.

The V and J genes are TRBV5-1 and TRBJ2-5, with 8 bases matching TRBD1. Trimming at V came to 3 bases and at J to 5 bases, leaving 0 bases not matched to a gene. The CDR3 loop spans 12 amino acids. Looked up from germline, CDR1 is SGHRS and CDR2 is YFSETQ. The CDR3 loop is CASSYRGETQYF. CDR3 bases: TGCGCCAGCAGCTACAGGGGGGAGACCCAGTACTTC.

The chain couples TRBV15 to TRBJ2-1, with a weak D call TRBD2 (5 bases). The CDR3 runs 17 residues. Trimming stripped 0 bases from V and 3 bases from J, with 15 bases between. Germline V lookup: CDR1 LNHNV, CDR2 YYDKDF (reference sequence). The CDR3 nucleotides are TGTGCCACCAGCAGAGATATACTAGTCCGTCACTACAATGAGCAGTTCTTC. Translating it yields CATSRDILVRHYNEQFF.

The V and J genes are TRBV5-1 and TRBJ2-2; possible D gene TRBD2, 6 bases. Per the germline V gene, CDR1 is SGHRS and CDR2 is YFSETQ. Trimming took off 2 bases at V and 5 bases at J, with 16 bases between the two ends. There are 16 residues in the CDR3. CDR3 in amino acids: CASSFGGRSLTGELFF. The CDR3 coding sequence is TGCGCCAGCAGCTTTGGTGGGAGGAGCCTAACCGGGGAGCTGTTTTTT. Variable domain in full (rest from reference TRBV5-1 and TRBJ2-2): KAGVTQTPRYLIKTRGQQVTLSCSPISGHRSVSWYQQTPGQGLQFLFEYFSETQRNKGNFPGRFSGRQFSNSRSEMNVSTLELGDSALYLCASSFGGRSLTGELFFGEGSRLTVL.

The chain links TRBV6-1 to TRBJ2-7; 8 bases are shared with TRBD2. Germline assignment: CDR1 MNHNS and CDR2 SASEGT. V was clipped by 9 bases and J by 3 bases; unmatched bases: 13. CDR3 length equals 15 residues. The DNA of the CDR3 is TGTGCCAGTCACGAGCGGGGGTCCCCCGTCTACGAGCAGTACTTC. Encoded protein: CASHERGSPVYEQYF.

This sequence joins TRBV9 and TRBJ2-3, with D perhaps matching TRBD2 (6 bases). Trimming pared 3 bases from V and 4 bases from J, leaving 21 bases between. The CDR3 runs to 17 residues. Germline V gene data show CDR1 as SGDLS and CDR2 as YYNGEE. In DNA form, the CDR3 reads TGTGCCAGCAGCGCGGTAGGAGGGGCGGGACGTGCAGATACGCAGTATTTT. This encodes CASSAVGGAGRADTQYF.

V is TRBV7-2 and J is TRBJ1-1; D unclear. CDR1 SGHTA and CDR2 FQGNSA come from the germline V gene. The CDR3 loop spans 12 amino acids. Trimming shortened V by 3 bases and J by 7 bases, and 9 bases separated the two germline ends. CDR3 sequence reads: CASSFLKFEAFF. For the CDR3, the DNA is TGTGCCAGCAGCTTCTTGAAATTTGAAGCTTTCTTT.

The chain is built from TRBV30 and TRBJ2-7; 9 bases match TRBD2. The CDR3 spans 14 residues. CDR1 GTSNPN and CDR2 SVGIG come from the germline V gene (reference sequence). With V trimmed by 5 bases and J by 3 bases, 8 bases remained unmatched. CDR3 bases: TGTGCCTGGGGACTGACTAGCGGTGGCTACGAGCAGTACTTC. Translated, it gives CAWGLTSGGYEQYF.

The chain carries TRBV7-9 and TRBJ2-1; D is unresolved. The CDR3 is 12 amino acids. V was clipped by 1 base and J by 10 bases, with 8 bases between them. Per germline, CDR1 SEHNR and CDR2 FQNEAQ (reference sequence). CDR3 bases: TGTGCCAGCAGCTTAGGTTTGCCGGAGCAGTTCTTC. As protein: CASSLGLPEQFF. The full variable domain, in which reference TRBV7-9 and TRBJ2-1 provide the parts outside the CDR3, is DTGVSQNPRHKITKRGQNVTFRCDPISEHNRLYWYRQTLGQGPEFLTYFQNEAQLEKSRLLSDRFSAERPKGSFSTLEIQRTEQGDSAMYLCASSLGLPEQFFGPGTRLTVL.

V and J are TRBV4-3 and TRBJ2-7; 7 positions agree with TRBD2. Trimming cost V 0 bases and J 2 bases; bases outside gene matches: 7. This CDR3 region has 16 residues. Germline V gene lookup returns CDR1 LGHNA and CDR2 YSLEER. The CDR3 DNA reads as TGCGCCAGCAGCCAAGATACAGGCAGCGGGACCTACGAGCAGTACTTC. Translated, it gives CASSQDTGSGTYEQYF.

The chain has TRBV2 and TRBJ1-5, with 9 bases fitting TRBD1. Losses at the gene ends were 6 bases for V and 1 base for J; bases not matched to a gene: 7. Looked up from germline, CDR1 is SNHLY and CDR2 is FYNNEI. The CDR3 contains 16 residues. CDR3 amino acids: CASRLQGARSNQPQHF. The CDR3 DNA reads TGTGCCAGCAGATTACAGGGGGCTAGGAGCAATCAGCCCCAGCATTTT.

In this sample, this clone turned up a few times. The V and J genes are TRBV30 and TRBJ1-2; maybe TRBD1 (5 bases). Trimming took 2 bases from V and 4 from J, leaving 11 bases between them. This CDR3 is 13 amino acids long. Germline values: CDR1 GTSNPN, CDR2 SVGIG (reference sequence). This CDR3 is CAWSIGGGYGYTF. CDR3 DNA: TGTGCCTGGAGTATCGGGGGAGGCTATGGCTACACCTTC. The entire variable domain, with the rest obtained from reference TRBV30 and TRBJ1-2, is as follows: SQTIHQWPATLVQPVGSPLSLECTVEGTSNPNLYWYRQAAGRGLQLLFYSVGIGQISSEVPQNLSASRPQDRQFILSSKKLLLSDSGFYLCAWSIGGGYGYTFGSGTRLTVV.

The chain recombines TRBV7-9 with TRBJ1-1; the D is unclear. Trimming removed 5 bases at V and 5 bases at J, with 15 bases between. Looked up from germline, CDR1 is SEHNR and CDR2 is FQNEAQ (reference sequence). The CDR3 extends over 14 amino acids. DNA of the CDR3: TGTGCCAGCAGCCACCCACCCGACGGGACTGAAGCTTTCTTT. It codes for CASSHPPDGTEAFF.

The V gene is TRBV5-1, the J gene TRBJ1-5, with D perhaps TRBD1 (5 bases). CDR1 is SGHRS and CDR2 is YFSETQ in the germline V gene. Trimming pared 10 bases from V and 2 bases from J, leaving 19 bases between. The CDR3 loop spans 15 amino acids. The DNA of the CDR3 is TGCGCCGAGGGGCGCGTACGGATTGGCAATCAGCCCCAGCATTTT. Translating gives CAEGRVRIGNQPQHF. The full variable domain, rest sourced from reference TRBV5-1 and TRBJ1-5, is KAGVTQTPRYLIKTRGQQVTLSCSPISGHRSVSWYQQTPGQGLQFLFEYFSETQRNKGNFPGRFSGRQFSNSRSEMNVSTLELGDSALYLCAEGRVRIGNQPQHFGDGTRLSIL.

J is TRBJ1-4 and V is TRBV6-5; D is undetermined. The length of the CDR3 is 14 residues. Per germline, CDR1 MNHEY and CDR2 SVGAGI. Trimming removed 6 bases from V and 0 bases from J, with 8 bases in between. The CDR3 protein is CASRPSATNEKLFF. The CDR3 DNA is TGTGCCAGCAGACCCTCCGCAACTAATGAAAAACTGTTTTTT.

The chain links TRBV6-5 to TRBJ2-1; TRBD2 matches at 9 bases. CDR1 and CDR2 from the germline V gene are MNHEY and SVGAGI. The CDR3 loop spans 15 amino acids. V trimming: 6 bases; J trimming: 0 bases; junction bases outside the gene matches: 3. The chain's CDR3 is CASRSSGSSYNEQFF. Here the CDR3 DNA reads TGTGCCAGCAGAAGTAGCGGGAGCTCCTACAATGAGCAGTTCTTC.

The rearrangement uses TRBV7-2 and TRBJ1-2, with 8 positions matching TRBD1. With 1 base clipped from V and 8 bases from J, the junction kept 9 bases outside the gene matches. CDR3 length: 15 amino acids. Germline V gives CDR1 SGHTA, CDR2 FQGNSA. The CDR3 sequence is CASSLEIRTGWGYTF. CDR3 coding DNA: TGTGCCAGCAGCTTAGAGATCAGGACAGGGTGGGGCTACACCTTC.

CDR3 DNA: TGCGCCAGCAGCTGGGGGCGGGACAGCTACTACGAGCAGTACTTC. This encodes CASSWGRDSYYEQYF. The V call is TRBV5-1, the J call TRBJ2-7; tentative D call: TRBD1 (7 bases). The CDR3 sequence is 15 residues long. Between the trimmed V and J ends, which lost 3 bases and 3 bases, there was a span of 16 bases. Germline CDR1 is SGHRS and CDR2 is YFSETQ.